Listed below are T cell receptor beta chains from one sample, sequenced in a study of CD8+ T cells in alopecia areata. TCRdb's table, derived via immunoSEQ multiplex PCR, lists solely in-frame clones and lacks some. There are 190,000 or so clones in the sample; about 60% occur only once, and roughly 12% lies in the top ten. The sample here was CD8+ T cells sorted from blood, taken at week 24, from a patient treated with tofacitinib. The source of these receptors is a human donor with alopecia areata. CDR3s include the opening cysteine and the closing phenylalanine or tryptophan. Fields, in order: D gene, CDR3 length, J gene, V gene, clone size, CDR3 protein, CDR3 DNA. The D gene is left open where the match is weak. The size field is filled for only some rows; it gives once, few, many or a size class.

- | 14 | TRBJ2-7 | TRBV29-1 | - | CSVRKTTGTYEQYF | TGCAGCGTCCGCAAAACTACGGGGACCTACGAGCAGTACTTC
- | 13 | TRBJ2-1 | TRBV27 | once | CASSYPEGNEQFF | TGTGCCAGCAGTTATCCGGAAGGCAATGAGCAGTTCTTC
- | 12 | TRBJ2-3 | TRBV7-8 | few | CASTPPAGTQYF | TGTGCCAGCACCCCGCCTGCGGGTACGCAGTATTTT
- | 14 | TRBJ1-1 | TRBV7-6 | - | CASSLALGNTEAFF | TGTGCCAGCAGCTTAGCGCTGGGGAACACTGAAGCTTTCTTT
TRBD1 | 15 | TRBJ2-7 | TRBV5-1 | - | CASSLVPGQVYEQYF | TGCGCCAGCAGCTTGGTGCCGGGACAGGTCTACGAGCAGTACTTC
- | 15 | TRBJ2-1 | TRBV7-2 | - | CASSLGGGGYNEQFF | TGTGCCAGCAGCTTAGGGGGAGGCGGATACAATGAGCAGTTCTTC
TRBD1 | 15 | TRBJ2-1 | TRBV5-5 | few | CASRIRTGDYNEQFF | TGTGCCAGCAGGATACGGACAGGGGATTACAATGAGCAGTTCTTC
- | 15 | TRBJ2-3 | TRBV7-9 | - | CASSGWTDSTDTQYF | TGTGCCAGCAGCGGGTGGACAGATAGCACAGATACGCAGTATTTT
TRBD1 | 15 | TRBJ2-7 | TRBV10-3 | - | CAISAGTGISHEQYF | TGTGCCATCAGCGCCGGGACAGGGATCTCCCACGAGCAGTACTTC
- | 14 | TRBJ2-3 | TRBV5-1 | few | CASSLLRGTDTQYF | TGCGCCAGCAGCCTACTTCGGGGCACAGATACGCAGTATTTT
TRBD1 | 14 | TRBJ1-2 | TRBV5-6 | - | CASSFGQGDYGYTF | TGTGCCAGCAGCTTTGGACAGGGAGACTATGGCTACACCTTC
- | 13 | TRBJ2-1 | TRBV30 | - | CAWVSDSYNEQFF | TGTGCCTGGGTCTCGGACTCCTACAATGAGCAGTTCTTC
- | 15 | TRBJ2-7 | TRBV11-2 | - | CASSLGADFTYEQYF | TGTGCCAGCAGCTTAGGGGCAGATTTCACCTACGAGCAGTACTTC
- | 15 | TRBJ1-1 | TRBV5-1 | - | CASSPGAHQNTEAFF | TGCGCCAGCAGCCCCGGGGCACACCAGAACACTGAAGCTTTCTTT
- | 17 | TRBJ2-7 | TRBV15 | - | CATSRGDSGPGSYEQYF | TGTGCCACCAGCAGAGGTGATTCGGGCCCCGGCTCCTACGAGCAGTACTTC
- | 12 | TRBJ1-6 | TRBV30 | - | CAWRSTNSPLHF | TGTGCCTGGAGATCGACCAATTCACCCCTCCACTTT
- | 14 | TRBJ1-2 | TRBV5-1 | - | CASSADRIQNGYTF | TGCGCCAGCAGCGCAGACAGGATTCAAAATGGCTACACCTTC
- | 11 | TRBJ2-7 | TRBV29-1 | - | CSVGGSNEQYF | TGCAGCGTTGGAGGCAGTAACGAGCAGTACTTC
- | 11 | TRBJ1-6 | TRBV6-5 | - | CASSSVGPLHF | TGTGCCAGCAGTTCCGTTGGACCCCTCCACTTT
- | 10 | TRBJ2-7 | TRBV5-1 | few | CASSLGVHFF | TGCGCCAGCAGCTTGGGGGTCCACTTTTTC
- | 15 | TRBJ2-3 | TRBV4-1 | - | CASSQDPRGTDTQYF | TGCGCCAGCAGCCAAGATCCCCGGGGGACCGATACGCAGTATTTT
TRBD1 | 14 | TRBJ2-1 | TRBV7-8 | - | CASSKDRGLEAQFF | TGTGCCAGCAGCAAGGACAGGGGGTTAGAGGCGCAGTTCTTC
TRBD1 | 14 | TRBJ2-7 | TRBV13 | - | CASSPDRGSYEQYF | TGTGCCAGCAGCCCAGACAGGGGTTCCTACGAGCAGTACTTC
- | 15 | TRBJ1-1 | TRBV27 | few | CASSLSGGDWTEAFF | TGTGCCAGCAGTTTATCTGGTGGGGATTGGACTGAAGCTTTCTTT
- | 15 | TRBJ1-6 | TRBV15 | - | CATSRRGERNSPLHF | TGTGCCACCAGCAGACGAGGGGAGAGAAATTCACCCCTCCACTTT
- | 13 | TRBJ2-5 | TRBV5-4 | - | CASSLDREETQYF | TGTGCCAGCAGCTTGGACAGGGAAGAGACCCAGTACTTC
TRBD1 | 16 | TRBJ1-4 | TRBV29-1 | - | CSALSTGGKDREKLFF | TGCAGCGCTCTTTCGACAGGGGGAAAAGATAGGGAAAAACTGTTTTTT
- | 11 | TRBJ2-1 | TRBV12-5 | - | CASGQVGAAFF | TGTGCTAGTGGACAAGTAGGCGCGGCCTTCTTC
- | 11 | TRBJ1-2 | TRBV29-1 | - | CSIPKGDGYTF | TGCAGCATACCAAAGGGGGATGGCTACACCTTC
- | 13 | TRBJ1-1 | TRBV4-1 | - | CASSQDPSLEAFF | TGCGCCAGCAGCCAAGATCCTTCACTTGAAGCTTTCTTT